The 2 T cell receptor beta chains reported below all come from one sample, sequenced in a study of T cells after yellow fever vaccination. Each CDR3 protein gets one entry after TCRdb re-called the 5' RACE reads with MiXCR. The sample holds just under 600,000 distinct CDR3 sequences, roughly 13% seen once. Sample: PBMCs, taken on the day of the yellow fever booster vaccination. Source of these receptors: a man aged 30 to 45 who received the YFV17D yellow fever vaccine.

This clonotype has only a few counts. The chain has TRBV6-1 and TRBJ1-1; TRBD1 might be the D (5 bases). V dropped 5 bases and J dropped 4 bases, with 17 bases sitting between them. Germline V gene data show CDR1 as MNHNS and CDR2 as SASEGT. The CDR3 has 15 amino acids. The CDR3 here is CASSRRGTAGTEAFF. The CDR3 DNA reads TGTGCCAGCAGTAGACGGGGGACCGCGGGCACTGAAGCTTTCTTT.

In DNA, the CDR3 is TGCGCCAGCAGCATTGGGCCCTCGGGGGCCATGAACACTGAAGCTTTCTTT. Its translation is CASSIGPSGAMNTEAFF. The V gene is TRBV5-1, the J gene TRBJ1-1, with a tentative D call TRBD1 (6 bases). CDR3 length: 17 amino acids. Germline values: CDR1 SGHRS, CDR2 YFSETQ. With 4 bases removed from V and 0 bases from J, the gap between germline ends came to 19 bases.